The subject of this entry is one T cell receptor beta chain. Its antigen specificity is not known. Base quality data are lacking; no much larger clone is found one base away. These data originate in a study of shared clonotypes between healthy human individuals (dated by TCRdb to the early 2020s). At the level of the whole study: The cohort comprised two women and a few men aged 18 to 49 years. Leukapheresis yielded between about 0.85 and 10 billion PBMCs per donor. Blood TCR repertoires of several healthy adults were deeply sequenced to estimate repertoire size and the extent of clonotype sharing between individuals. For each donor, CD4 naive and CD4 memory were each given three plates, CD8 naive was given two plates, and CD8 memory was given one plate. Libraries were prepared and TCR repertoires were sequenced by different laboratories using diverse techniques, in order to increase sequencing depth and limit assay-specific biases. Broad study findings and their caveats: Compared with non-shared clonotypes, the clonotypes found in all four sorted-subset donors had higher generation probabilities. Only blood was sampled, and tissue TCR repertoires likely differ from those in blood. When a handful of donors were compared, the shared fraction of clonotypes was about 5% for naive CD4, more than 3% for naive CD8, more than 2% for memory CD4, and about 0.36% for memory CD8. Because the study included only a small number of donors, the genetic and exposure-history diversity represented was limited. Naive subsets generally had larger estimated clonotype richness than memory subsets did. Even with the large sequencing depth, rarefaction of the sorted-subset datasets indicated that sequencing was incomplete. Based on pairwise subsampling, the degree of clonotype sharing among donors was expected to be affected by sequencing depth.

TCR CDR3 regions were amplified from genomic DNA by multiplex PCR using the deep immunoSEQ assay. Genomic DNA extracted from each cell subset was distributed evenly over all wells of several immunoSEQ 96-well plates, and each plate served as one replicate. For sorted subsets, each replicate PCR was loaded with roughly 0.2 ug genomic DNA, equivalent to some 31,000 T cell genomes. Purified libraries were measured with a Qubit 3.0 fluorometer, size-checked on a Bioanalyzer 2100, and measured again with the KAPA Library Quantification kit. Each immunoSEQ 96-well plate was sequenced on its own single-read 150-cycle Illumina NextSeq 550 flow cell. As for how the authors treated the data: Because only junctional sequences without quality scores were contained in the immunoSEQ output, filtering matching that applied to full-length reads could not be performed. Sequences were annotated with PyIR, a Python wrapper for IgBLAST v1.9, and V/J genes and CDR3 were assigned using IMGT germline references. Reads were removed for weak V/J assignments (E-value above 1e-6), missing CDR3, stop codons, out-of-frame junctions, or ambiguous translated residues. A V3J clonotype was defined by an identical inferred V gene, J gene, and CDR3 amino acid sequence. To compute the percentage overlap between repertoires, the number of shared unique clonotypes was divided by the size of the smaller repertoire. RTK rarefaction, the Chao1 estimator, and Recon v2.1 estimates of unobserved clonotypes were used to assess repertoire richness. For all TCRbeta clonotypes obtained by the gDNA method from a handful of donors, generation probabilities were computed with OLGA. The immuneACCESS repertoire file appears here via TCRdb, limited to in-frame rearrangements. These files lack a portion of the clones; in checked studies, under half of the deficit traces to unresolved V genes, and the cause of the others is not known. Clone size and V and J calls were adopted from that table, with D and trimming inferred from the DNA. Here the sample has roughly 1.4 million clones; approximately 98.5% occur a single time. Together, the top ten hold 0.36% of the sample.

Healthy HIV-negative adults with no recently reported acute infections or vaccinations were included as donors. Every donor was a Caucasian adult living in Nashville, Tennessee, USA. CD4+ T cells were enriched by magnetic negative selection, after which naive cells were positively selected on CD45RA and the negative fraction was taken as the memory subset. Blood was collected by leukapheresis, and PBMCs were isolated by Ficoll-Histopaque density gradient centrifugation and then cryopreserved in liquid nitrogen vapor phase. Analytical flow cytometry was used to check the purity and quantity of every magnetically sorted T cell population. Genomic DNA was isolated from every sorted fraction and measured by UV absorbance on a Nanodrop 2000c. The CDR3 goes from the cysteine to the phenylalanine over 15 residues. Of the read, only the CDR3 DNA is kept; its 45 bases are in frame from base 1. From the germline V gene, CDR1 is MGHRA and CDR2 is YSYEKL. Trimming leaves V shorter by 1 base and J shorter by 7 bases, with the junction holding 5 bases beyond the gene matches.

This clonotype originated in a man aged 30 to 39 in good health. Sequenced sample: naive CD4+ T cells sorted from blood. In light of the paper, this sample's cell subset or site label describes: CD45RA+ positively selected. The chain joins TRBV4-1 to TRBJ2-7, and 12 bases in between align with TRBD2. Read as DNA, the sequence is TGCGCCAGCAGCCAAGGACTAGCGGGAGTCGGAGAGCAGTACTTC. Its translation is CASSQGLAGVGEQYF.